A selection of T cell receptor beta chains follows, all from one sample in a study of T and B cells in COVID-19 patients. One entry per CDR3 protein results from TCRdb running MiXCR on the multiplex PCR reads. Of 5,500 to 7,000 distinct CDR3 sequences in the sample, roughly 27% were seen once. Sequencing was carried out using blood. These receptors came from a human donor with active COVID-19. Each CDR3 is given with its conserved first and last residue. The order of the fields is CDR3 protein, CDR3 DNA, D gene, J gene, clone size, V gene, CDR3 length. The D gene is left open where the match is weak. Clone size is stated in some rows and not others, as once, few, many or a class when expanded.

CASSYVGGVRETQYF	TGTGCCAGCAGTTACGTGGGAGGGGTCAGAGAGACCCAGTACTTC	TRBD2	TRBJ2-5	medium-sized	TRBV6-2/TRBV6-3	15
CASSRNSGPTGELFF	TGTGCCAGCTCACGGAATAGCGGACCCACCGGGGAGCTGTTTTTT	-	TRBJ2-2	-	TRBV18	15
CSARDQETQYF	TGCAGTGCTAGAGACCAAGAGACCCAGTACTTC	-	TRBJ2-5	once	TRBV20-1	11
CASRRDRRTEAFF	TGTGCCAGCAGGCGGGACAGGAGGACTGAAGCTTTCTTT	TRBD1	TRBJ1-1	medium-sized	TRBV6-5	13
CASSSGNWGDQETQYF	TGCGCCAGCAGCTCTGGGAACTGGGGGGACCAAGAGACCCAGTACTTC	-	TRBJ2-5	few	TRBV5-1	16
CASSRDRGYEKLFF	TGTGCCAGCAGCCGGGACAGGGGATATGAAAAACTGTTTTTT	TRBD1	TRBJ1-4	few	TRBV6-1	14
CASRQGNTIYF	TGTGCCAGCAGACAGGGGAACACCATATATTTT	TRBD1	TRBJ1-3	medium-sized	TRBV6-5	11
CASSVGPSQGETQYF	TGTGCCAGCAGCGTGGGTCCCTCTCAAGGAGAGACCCAGTACTTC	-	TRBJ2-5	-	TRBV9	15
CASSPQTGGNTEAFF	TGTGCCAGCAGTCCCCAGACAGGGGGGAACACTGAAGCTTTCTTT	TRBD1	TRBJ1-1	few	TRBV12-3/TRBV12-4	15
CASSLGHPNTEAFF	TGTGCCAGCAGCTTGGGACACCCGAACACTGAAGCTTTCTTT	-	TRBJ1-1	medium-sized	TRBV7-6	14
CASSTGTSDTDTQYF	TGTGCCAGCAGTACCGGGACTAGCGACACAGATACGCAGTATTTT	TRBD2	TRBJ2-3	medium-sized	TRBV6-6	15
CAWILPGLAGVEQYF	TGTGCCTGGATCCTACCTGGACTAGCGGGAGTTGAGCAGTACTTC	TRBD2	TRBJ2-7	medium-sized	TRBV30	15
CASSPTGYRNTEAFF	TGTGCCAGCTCACCTACAGGGTATCGTAACACTGAAGCTTTCTTT	-	TRBJ1-1	-	TRBV18	15
CASSSTSGRAWGGYEQYF	TGTGCCAGCAGTTCGACTAGCGGGAGGGCCTGGGGGGGGTACGAGCAGTACTTC	TRBD2	TRBJ2-7	medium-sized	TRBV5-6	18
CSATPLGANLETQYF	TGCAGTGCTACCCCCCTGGGCGCCAACTTGGAGACCCAGTACTTC	-	TRBJ2-5	many	TRBV20-1	15
CASKDIGTGSITDTQYF	TGTGCCAGTAAAGATATTGGGACAGGGAGTATCACAGATACGCAGTATTTT	TRBD1	TRBJ2-3	medium-sized	TRBV19	17
CASSQAANQPQHF	TGTGCCAGCAGCCAAGCGGCCAATCAGCCCCAGCATTTT	-	TRBJ1-5	-	TRBV4-2	13
CAWSAIGLAGANTGELFF	TGTGCCTGGAGTGCCATAGGACTAGCGGGGGCGAACACCGGGGAGCTGTTTTTT	TRBD2	TRBJ2-2	-	TRBV30	18
CASETGGASTGELFF	TGTGCCAGTGAGACAGGGGGCGCGAGCACCGGGGAGCTGTTTTTT	TRBD1	TRBJ2-2	-	TRBV19	15
CSARKPQGGGGNYGYTF	TGCAGTGCTAGGAAACCCCAGGGTGGAGGGGGGAACTATGGCTACACCTTC	-	TRBJ1-2	few	TRBV20-1	17
CASTMVRGPKLGLLF	TGTGCCAGCACTATGGTGAGGGGCCCGAAGCTGGGACTCCTCTTT	-	TRBJ1-1	medium-sized	TRBV6-5	15
CASSLGLDTEAFF	TGTGCCAGCAGTTTAGGACTCGACACTGAAGCTTTCTTT	-	TRBJ1-1	medium-sized	TRBV5-5	13
CASSLAEGIDEKLFF	TGTGCCAGCAGCTTAGCGGAAGGGATAGATGAAAAACTGTTTTTT	-	TRBJ1-4	-	TRBV11-1	15
CASRQNRANEKLFF	TGTGCCAGTAGACAAAATCGGGCTAATGAAAAACTGTTTTTT	-	TRBJ1-4	-	TRBV19	14
CASSPPGPLAGAYNEQFF	TGTGCCAGCTCACCACCGGGGCCCCTAGCGGGGGCCTACAATGAGCAGTTCTTC	TRBD2	TRBJ2-1	medium-sized	TRBV18	18
CASRRDRVSTGNEQFF	TGTGCCAGCAGGAGGGATCGGGTCTCTACGGGGAATGAGCAGTTCTTC	-	TRBJ2-1	medium-sized	TRBV6-5	16
CAWSVGFFGYTF	TGTGCCTGGAGTGTAGGATTCTTTGGCTACACCTTC	-	TRBJ1-2	large	TRBV30	12
CASSYSGRGRTEAFF	TGTGCCAGCAGTTACTCCGGCAGGGGGAGAACTGAAGCTTTCTTT	TRBD1	TRBJ1-1	few	TRBV6-2/TRBV6-3	15
CTSSDQGNPDIQYF	TGTACCAGCAGTGACCAGGGTAATCCCGACATTCAGTACTTC	-	TRBJ2-4	-	TRBV28	14
CASRADVDYGYTF	TGTGCCAGCAGGGCGGATGTAGACTATGGCTACACCTTC	-	TRBJ1-2	-	TRBV12-3/TRBV12-4	13
CASIRRGTDTQYF	TGTGCCAGTATACGGCGGGGCACAGATACGCAGTATTTT	-	TRBJ2-3	large	TRBV19	13
CASSFGRGNFYSNQPQHF	TGTGCCAGCAGCTTTGGGCGCGGTAACTTCTATAGCAATCAGCCCCAGCATTTT	-	TRBJ1-5	few	TRBV5-6	18
CASSPGEGTPQHF	TGTGCCAGCTCACCTGGGGAGGGGACGCCCCAGCATTTT	-	TRBJ1-5	many	TRBV18	13
CASSPIPAVLGPQHF	TGTGCCAGCAGTCCCATCCCAGCCGTCCTCGGGCCCCAGCATTTT	-	TRBJ1-5	many	TRBV27	15
CATSTDFVGNTEAFF	TGTGCCACCAGCACCGACTTTGTAGGGAACACTGAAGCTTTCTTT	-	TRBJ1-1	medium-sized	TRBV15	15
CASSPLQNRDGQPQHF	TGTGCCAGCTCACCACTCCAGAACAGGGACGGTCAGCCCCAGCATTTT	-	TRBJ1-5	-	TRBV18	16
CSAPRTSGDFYEQYF	TGCAGTGCCCCCCGGACTAGCGGGGATTTCTACGAGCAGTACTTC	TRBD2	TRBJ2-7	-	TRBV20-1	15
CASSVSGTSVTDTQYF	TGTGCCAGCAGCGTTTCCGGGACTAGCGTCACAGATACGCAGTATTTT	TRBD2	TRBJ2-3	-	TRBV9	16
CASSLGGGEQYF	TGTGCCAGCAGCTTGGGGGGTGGCGAGCAGTACTTC	-	TRBJ2-7	few	TRBV7-3	12
CASSSSVNTEAFF	TGTGCCAGCAGTTCCTCCGTGAACACTGAAGCTTTCTTT	-	TRBJ1-1	few	TRBV12-3/TRBV12-4	13
CASSLARSSGGGYTF	TGTGCCAGCAGCTTAGCGCGTAGTTCAGGGGGAGGCTACACCTTC	TRBD1	TRBJ1-2	-	TRBV7-2	15
CASSPPGLAGAAEQFF	TGTGCCAGCTCACCACCGGGACTAGCGGGAGCGGCTGAGCAGTTCTTC	TRBD2	TRBJ2-1	medium-sized	TRBV18	16
CATSRRGGWGNEQFF	TGTGCCACCAGTCGCAGGGGGGGATGGGGCAATGAGCAGTTCTTC	-	TRBJ2-1	medium-sized	TRBV24-1	15
CSGSGGLSGNTIYF	TGCAGCGGATCAGGGGGCCTCTCTGGAAACACCATATATTTT	TRBD1	TRBJ1-3	medium-sized	TRBV29-1	14
CAWSTGANQPQHF	TGTGCCTGGAGTACAGGGGCCAATCAGCCCCAGCATTTT	TRBD1	TRBJ1-5	medium-sized	TRBV30	13
CASSEPGTTGAQYF	TGTGCCAGTAGTGAACCGGGGACTACAGGGGCCCAGTACTTC	-	TRBJ2-5	medium-sized	TRBV19	14
CASSTRAGKYF	TGTGCCAGCAGTACGCGGGCTGGGAAGTACTTC	-	TRBJ2-7	-	TRBV28	11
CASSQEVLGRGELFF	TGTGCCAGCAGCCAAGAAGTTTTGGGTCGCGGGGAGCTGTTTTTT	-	TRBJ2-2	-	TRBV12-3/TRBV12-4	15
CASSPGKETQYF	TGTGCCAGCTCCCCCGGGAAAGAGACCCAGTACTTC	-	TRBJ2-5	medium-sized	TRBV18	12